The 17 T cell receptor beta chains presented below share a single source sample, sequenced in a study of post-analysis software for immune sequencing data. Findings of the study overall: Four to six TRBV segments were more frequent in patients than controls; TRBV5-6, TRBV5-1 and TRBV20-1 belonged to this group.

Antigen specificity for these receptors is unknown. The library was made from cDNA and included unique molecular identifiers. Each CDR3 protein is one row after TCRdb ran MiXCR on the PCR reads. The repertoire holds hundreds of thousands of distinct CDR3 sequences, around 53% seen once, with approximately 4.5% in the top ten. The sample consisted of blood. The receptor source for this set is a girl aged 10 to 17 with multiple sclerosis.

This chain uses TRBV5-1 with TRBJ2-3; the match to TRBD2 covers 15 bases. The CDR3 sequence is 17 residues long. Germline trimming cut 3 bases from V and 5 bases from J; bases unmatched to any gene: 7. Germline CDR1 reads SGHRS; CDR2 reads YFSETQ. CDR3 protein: CASSWEPGLAGGDTQYF. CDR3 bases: TGCGCCAGCAGCTGGGAGCCGGGACTAGCGGGAGGAGATACGCAGTATTTT.

CDR3 sequence: CASSLESYEEQYF. The CDR3 nucleotides are TGTGCCAGCAGTTTGGAATCCTACGAGGAGCAGTACTTC. The V and J genes are TRBV12-3 or TRBV12-4 and TRBJ2-7, with D unresolved. V gave up 3 bases and J gave up 7 bases, with 13 bases separating them. The CDR3 sequence is 13 residues long.

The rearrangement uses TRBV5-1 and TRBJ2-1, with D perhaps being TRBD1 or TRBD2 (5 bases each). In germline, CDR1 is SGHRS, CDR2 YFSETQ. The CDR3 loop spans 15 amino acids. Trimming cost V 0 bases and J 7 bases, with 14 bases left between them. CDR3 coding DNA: TGCGCCAGCAGCTTGGAAGAGGGGCGAGGAAATGAGCAGTTCTTC. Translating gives CASSLEEGRGNEQFF.

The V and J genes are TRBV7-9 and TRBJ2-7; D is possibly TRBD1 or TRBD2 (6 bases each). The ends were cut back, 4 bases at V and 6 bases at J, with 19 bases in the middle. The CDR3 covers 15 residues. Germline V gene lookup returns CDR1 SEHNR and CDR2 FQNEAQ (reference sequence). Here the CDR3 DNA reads TGTGCCAGCAGCTCCTCTACACGGGGGCTTGGCGAGCAGTACTTC. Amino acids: CASSSSTRGLGEQYF.

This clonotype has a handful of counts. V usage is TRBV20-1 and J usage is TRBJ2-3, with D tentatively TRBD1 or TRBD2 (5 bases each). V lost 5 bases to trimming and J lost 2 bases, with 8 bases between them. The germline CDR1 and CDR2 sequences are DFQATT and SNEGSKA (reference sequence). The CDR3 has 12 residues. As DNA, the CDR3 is TGCAGTGCTGGGACGTCCACAGATACGCAGTATTTT. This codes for CSAGTSTDTQYF.

CDR3 residues: CASSDRRYQETQYF. The CDR3 region has the DNA TGTGCCAGCAGTGATAGGAGGTACCAAGAGACCCAGTACTTC. V usage is TRBV25-1 and J usage is TRBJ2-5, with a tentative D call TRBD2 (5 bases). The CDR3 extends over 14 amino acids. The germline CDR1 and CDR2 sequences are MGHDK and SYGVNS. V lost 3 bases and J lost 0, with 8 bases in between.

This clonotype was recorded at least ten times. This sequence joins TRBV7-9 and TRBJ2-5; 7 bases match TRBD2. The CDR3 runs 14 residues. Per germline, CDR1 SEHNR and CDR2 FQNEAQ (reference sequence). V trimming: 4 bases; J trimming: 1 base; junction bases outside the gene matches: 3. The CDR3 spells CASSSGTTQETQYF. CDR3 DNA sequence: TGTGCCAGCAGCTCCGGGACTACCCAAGAGACCCAGTACTTC.

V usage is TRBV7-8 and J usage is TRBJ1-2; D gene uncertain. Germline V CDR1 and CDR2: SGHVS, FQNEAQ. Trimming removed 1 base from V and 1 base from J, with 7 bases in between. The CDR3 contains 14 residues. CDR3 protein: CASSLGPFNYGYTF. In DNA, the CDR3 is TGTGCCAGCAGCTTAGGACCTTTTAACTATGGCTACACCTTC.

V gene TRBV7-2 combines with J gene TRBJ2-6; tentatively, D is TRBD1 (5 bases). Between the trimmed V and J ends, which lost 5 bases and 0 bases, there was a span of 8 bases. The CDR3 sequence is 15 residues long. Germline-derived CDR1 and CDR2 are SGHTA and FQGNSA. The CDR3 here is CASSRRVSGANVLTF. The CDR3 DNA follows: TGTGCCAGCAGCCGCAGGGTCTCTGGGGCCAACGTCCTGACTTTC.

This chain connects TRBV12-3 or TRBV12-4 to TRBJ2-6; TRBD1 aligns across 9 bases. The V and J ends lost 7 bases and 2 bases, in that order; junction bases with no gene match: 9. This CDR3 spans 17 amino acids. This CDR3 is CASTSGQGGPGANVLTF. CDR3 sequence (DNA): TGTGCCAGCACCTCGGGACAGGGAGGACCTGGGGCCAACGTCCTGACTTTC.

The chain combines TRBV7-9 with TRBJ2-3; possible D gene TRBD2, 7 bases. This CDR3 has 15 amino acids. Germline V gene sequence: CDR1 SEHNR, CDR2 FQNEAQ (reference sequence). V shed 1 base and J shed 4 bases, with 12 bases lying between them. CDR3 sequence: CASSLGGGLADTQYF. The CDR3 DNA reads TGTGCCAGCAGCTTAGGGGGGGGCCTCGCAGATACGCAGTATTTT.

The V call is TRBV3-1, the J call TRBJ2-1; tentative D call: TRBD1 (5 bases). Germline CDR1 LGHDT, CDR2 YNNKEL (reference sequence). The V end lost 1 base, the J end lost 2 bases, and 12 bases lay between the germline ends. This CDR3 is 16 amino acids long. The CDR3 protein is CASSQVTARTYNEQFF. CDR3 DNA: TGTGCCAGCAGCCAAGTGACAGCGAGGACCTACAATGAGCAGTTCTTC.

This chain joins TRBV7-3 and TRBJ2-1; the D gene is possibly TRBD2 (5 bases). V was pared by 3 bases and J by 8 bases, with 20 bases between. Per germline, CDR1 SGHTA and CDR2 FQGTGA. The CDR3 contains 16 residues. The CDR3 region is CASSLGDTRSFDEQFF. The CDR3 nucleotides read TGTGCCAGCAGCTTGGGCGATACTAGATCATTCGATGAGCAGTTCTTC.

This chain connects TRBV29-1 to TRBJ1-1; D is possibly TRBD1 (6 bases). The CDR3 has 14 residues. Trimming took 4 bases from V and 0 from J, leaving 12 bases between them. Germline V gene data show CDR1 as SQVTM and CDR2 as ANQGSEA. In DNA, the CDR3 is TGCAGCGTTGCTGACAGGAACATGAACACTGAAGCTTTCTTT. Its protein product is CSVADRNMNTEAFF.

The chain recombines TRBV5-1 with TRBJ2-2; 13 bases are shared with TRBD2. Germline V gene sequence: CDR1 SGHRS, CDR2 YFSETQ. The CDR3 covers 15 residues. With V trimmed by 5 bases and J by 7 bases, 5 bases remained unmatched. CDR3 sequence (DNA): TGCGCCAGCAGAGGACTAGCGGGAGATAGCGGGGAGCTGTTTTTT. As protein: CASRGLAGDSGELFF. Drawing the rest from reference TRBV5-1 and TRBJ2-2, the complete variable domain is KAGVTQTPRYLIKTRGQQVTLSCSPISGHRSVSWYQQTPGQGLQFLFEYFSETQRNKGNFPGRFSGRQFSNSRSEMNVSTLELGDSALYLCASRGLAGDSGELFFGEGSRLTVL.

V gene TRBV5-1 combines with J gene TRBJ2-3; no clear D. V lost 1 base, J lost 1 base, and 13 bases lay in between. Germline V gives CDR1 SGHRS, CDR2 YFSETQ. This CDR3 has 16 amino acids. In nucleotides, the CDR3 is TGCGCCAGCAGCTTGAAGTCCGCCGGAGGCACAGATACGCAGTATTTT. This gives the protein CASSLKSAGGTDTQYF.

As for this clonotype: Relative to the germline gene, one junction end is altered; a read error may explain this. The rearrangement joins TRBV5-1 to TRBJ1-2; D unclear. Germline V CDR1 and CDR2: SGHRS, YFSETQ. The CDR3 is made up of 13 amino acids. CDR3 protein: CAGSLSFTDGYTF. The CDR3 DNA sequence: TGCGCCGGCAGCTTGTCTTTTACAGATGGCTACACCTTC.